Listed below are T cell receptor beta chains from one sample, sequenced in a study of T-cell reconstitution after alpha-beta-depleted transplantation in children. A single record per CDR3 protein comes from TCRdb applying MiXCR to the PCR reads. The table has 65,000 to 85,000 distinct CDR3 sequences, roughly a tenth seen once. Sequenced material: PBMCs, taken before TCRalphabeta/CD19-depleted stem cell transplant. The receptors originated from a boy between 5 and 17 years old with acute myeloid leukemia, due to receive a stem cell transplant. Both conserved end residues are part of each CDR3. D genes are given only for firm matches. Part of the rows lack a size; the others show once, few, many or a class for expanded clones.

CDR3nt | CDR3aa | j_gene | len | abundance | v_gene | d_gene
TGTGCCAGCAGCTTAGGTGCTGGCGGGAGGATTCTCTCCTACAATGAGCAGTTCTTC | CASSLGAGGRILSYNEQFF | TRBJ2-1 | 19 | many | TRBV5-4 | TRBD2
TGTGCCAGCAGGCCGGGAACTAACTATGGCTACACCTTC | CASRPGTNYGYTF | TRBJ1-2 | 13 | many | TRBV27 | -
TGTGCCAGCAGCTTAGCGGGAAAAGTTGGCACAGATACGCAGTATTTT | CASSLAGKVGTDTQYF | TRBJ2-3 | 16 | many | TRBV7-2 | -
TGTGCCAGCAGCCCGAGCGGGACGGCACTGGAAAAACTGTTTTTT | CASSPSGTALEKLFF | TRBJ1-4 | 15 | many | TRBV12-3/TRBV12-4 | -
TGCAGTGCTAGTGTTACCGGTCTAGGCCCCTCTGCAGAGCAGTACTTC | CSASVTGLGPSAEQYF | TRBJ2-7 | 16 | many | TRBV20-1 | -
TGTGCCAGCAGCTTGGTGAAGGGGGGCCAAGAGACCCAGTACTTC | CASSLVKGGQETQYF | TRBJ2-5 | 15 | many | TRBV5-5 | -
TGTGCCAGCAGCTTATCAGGGGGCAATTCACCCCTCCACTTT | CASSLSGGNSPLHF | TRBJ1-6 | 14 | many | TRBV7-2 | TRBD1
TGTGCCAGCAGTCGACACGAGCGAGCCAACACCGGGGAGCTGTTTTTT | CASSRHERANTGELFF | TRBJ2-2 | 16 | many | TRBV6-1 | -
TGTGCCAGCAGCTCCAGCGGGAGGGGCAAGTTGACCGGGGAGCTGTTTTTT | CASSSSGRGKLTGELFF | TRBJ2-2 | 17 | many | TRBV11-1 | TRBD2
TGTGCCAGCACCCAACTGGACAGGCAGGGCACCGGGGAGCTGTTTTTT | CASTQLDRQGTGELFF | TRBJ2-2 | 16 | many | TRBV12-3/TRBV12-4 | TRBD1
TGTACCAGCAGTTTCGTCCTCGGGACACGGGGTCGGGCAGATACGCAGTATTTT | CTSSFVLGTRGRADTQYF | TRBJ2-3 | 18 | - | TRBV12-3/TRBV12-4 | -
TGCAGTGTCAGGAGAGGGCCAGAGACCCAGTACTTC | CSVRRGPETQYF | TRBJ2-5 | 12 | few | TRBV20-1 | -
TGCAGTGCCTTCGGACAGGACCGAGAGACCCAGTACTTC | CSAFGQDRETQYF | TRBJ2-5 | 13 | many | TRBV20-1 | TRBD1
TGTGCCAGCAGTCGCCACCGGGGCACCGGGGAGCTGTTTTTT | CASSRHRGTGELFF | TRBJ2-2 | 14 | many | TRBV12-3/TRBV12-4 | -
TGTGCCAGCAGCCAAGAGTGGGCAGGGCGGGAGACCCAGTACTTC | CASSQEWAGRETQYF | TRBJ2-5 | 15 | many | TRBV4-2 | -
TGTGCCAGCGCCATGGACAATGAGCAGTTCTTC | CASAMDNEQFF | TRBJ2-1 | 11 | many | TRBV12-3/TRBV12-4 | -
TGTGCCAGCAGCTTAGAGGTCGCGGTGGCTGCGAACACCGGGGAGCTGTTTTTT | CASSLEVAVAANTGELFF | TRBJ2-2 | 18 | many | TRBV7-6 | -
TGTGCCAGCAGCCGGGGACAGGCTTCGAACACCGGGGAGCTGTTTTTT | CASSRGQASNTGELFF | TRBJ2-2 | 16 | many | TRBV5-6 | TRBD1
TGCAGTGCCTTCAACACAGGGCTGTCGGACACTGAAGCTTTCTTT | CSAFNTGLSDTEAFF | TRBJ1-1 | 15 | many | TRBV20-1 | -
TGTGCCAGCAGCCCACAGGGGGGTCATGGGCCCCAGCATTTT | CASSPQGGHGPQHF | TRBJ1-5 | 14 | many | TRBV5-6 | TRBD1
TGTGCCAGCGAGGGAGCGGGGGCCGGGGGATCCCATGAGCAGTTCTTC | CASEGAGAGGSHEQFF | TRBJ2-1 | 16 | many | TRBV5-6 | TRBD2
TGCAGCGTGGACGAAGCCGACCGACCGAACACTGAAGCTTTCTTT | CSVDEADRPNTEAFF | TRBJ1-1 | 15 | many | TRBV29-1 | -
TGTGCCAGCACCATTTCGGGGGGCGGAAACACCATATATTTT | CASTISGGGNTIYF | TRBJ1-3 | 14 | many | TRBV12-3/TRBV12-4 | -
TGTGCCAGCAGCCATCCTTCTGGTGGGAGGAACACCGGGGAGCTGTTTTTT | CASSHPSGGRNTGELFF | TRBJ2-2 | 17 | few | TRBV4-2 | -
TGTGCCAGCAGTTACAACGGACCTGGGAGAAACACCATATATTTT | CASSYNGPGRNTIYF | TRBJ1-3 | 15 | many | TRBV6-5 | -
TGTGCCAGCAGCGCATACGGCTCCTACAATGAGCAGTTCTTC | CASSAYGSYNEQFF | TRBJ2-1 | 14 | few | TRBV11-2 | -
TGTGCCAGCGTTGAAGAGACCCAGTACTTC | CASVEETQYF | TRBJ2-5 | 10 | many | TRBV25-1 | -
TGTGCCAGCAGTTTCCGAGGAGGGCCCGGGGAGCTGTTTTTT | CASSFRGGPGELFF | TRBJ2-2 | 14 | many | TRBV12-3/TRBV12-4 | -
TGTGCCAGCAGCCCACTAGCGGGAGGGTCTGCGAATGAGCAGTTCTTC | CASSPLAGGSANEQFF | TRBJ2-1 | 16 | many | TRBV11-3 | TRBD2
TGCGCCAGCAGCTTGAAAGCGGCCTCCTACGAGCAGTACTTC | CASSLKAASYEQYF | TRBJ2-7 | 14 | many | TRBV5-1 | -
TGTGCCAGCAGCTTGGATCCGATCCGCCAAGAGACCCAGTACTTC | CASSLDPIRQETQYF | TRBJ2-5 | 15 | - | TRBV11-1 | -
TGTGCCAGCAGCCAAGCTACCTTCACAGATACGCAGTATTTT | CASSQATFTDTQYF | TRBJ2-3 | 14 | many | TRBV3-1 | -
TGCAGTGCAGAGCCACTAGCGGGGGCCTACAATGAGCAGTTCTTC | CSAEPLAGAYNEQFF | TRBJ2-1 | 15 | few | TRBV20-1 | TRBD2
TGTGCCAGCAGCCATTCTCCAGGGGAAACTGAAGCTTTCTTT | CASSHSPGETEAFF | TRBJ1-1 | 14 | many | TRBV4-2 | -
TGTGCCAGCTCACCGGAGGGGAACACTGAAGCTTTCTTT | CASSPEGNTEAFF | TRBJ1-1 | 13 | many | TRBV18 | -
TGTGCCAGCAGCCGGACAGGCGGGGCAGCGTTCTTC | CASSRTGGAAFF | TRBJ2-1 | 12 | many | TRBV7-9 | -
TGTGCCACCAGTGATTTTAGGGCAGGGAGCTCTGGGGCCAACGTCCTGACTTTC | CATSDFRAGSSGANVLTF | TRBJ2-6 | 18 | many | TRBV24-1 | -
TGTGCCAGCGCAAACGAAAAGGGACAGCCTATTTATAGCAATCAGCCCCAGCATTTT | CASANEKGQPIYSNQPQHF | TRBJ1-5 | 19 | - | TRBV12-3/TRBV12-4 | TRBD1
TGTGCCAGCAGTTACTGGACAGGGGGCCAACTAGCCAAAAACATTCAGTACTTC | CASSYWTGGQLAKNIQYF | TRBJ2-4 | 18 | many | TRBV12-3/TRBV12-4 | TRBD1